These 30 T cell receptor beta chains came from one sample sequenced in a study of shared clonotypes between healthy human individuals. TCRdb's copy holds only in-frame clones and misses some; the assay was immunoSEQ multiplex PCR. The profile covers millions of clones, with roughly 94% appearing a single time and 0.13% taken by the ten largest. Specimen: naive CD4+ T cells sorted from blood. Subset here: CD45RA+ positively selected. The source is a man younger than 35 in good health.

The chain links TRBV4-1 to TRBJ2-3; TRBD2 agrees at 11 bases. This CDR3 comprises 16 residues. V gave up 3 bases and J gave up 4 bases; unmatched junction bases: 6. Germline CDR1 MGHRA, CDR2 YSYEKL. CDR3 residues: CASSHLGLAVADTQYF. The CDR3 DNA follows: TGCGCCAGCAGCCATTTGGGACTAGCGGTGGCAGATACGCAGTATTTT.

The chain recombines TRBV2 with TRBJ2-3; TRBD2 aligns across 8 bases. V was clipped by 6 bases and J by 6 bases; unmatched bases: 5. Germline assignment: CDR1 SNHLY and CDR2 FYNNEI. The CDR3 is 13 amino acids. The CDR3 sequence is CASRVSGKDTQYF. In DNA, the CDR3 is TGTGCCAGCAGGGTTAGCGGGAAGGATACGCAGTATTTT.

The chain couples TRBV6-1 to TRBJ1-6; D is possibly TRBD1 (5 bases). Trimming took 0 bases from V and 7 from J, leaving 10 bases between them. The CDR3 covers 15 residues. Germline V gene lookup returns CDR1 MNHNS and CDR2 SASEGT. In DNA form, the CDR3 reads TGTGCCAGCAGTGAAGCAGTTGAGGGGAATTCACCCCTCCACTTT. The encoded protein is CASSEAVEGNSPLHF.

The chain has TRBV5-6 and TRBJ2-7; 10 positions match TRBD2. The CDR3 consists of 16 residues. V lost 1 base to trimming and J lost 3 bases; unmatched junction nucleotides: 7. CDR1 and CDR2 (germline): SGHDT, YYEEEE. CDR3 sequence: CASSLRSGTSVYEQYF. The CDR3 DNA reads as TGTGCCAGCAGCTTGAGGTCCGGGACTAGCGTCTACGAGCAGTACTTC.

In DNA, the CDR3 is TGTGCCATTAGACTAGGGCACGACACCGGCCTAGATACGCAGTATTTT. Protein: CAIRLGHDTGLDTQYF. V is TRBV6-6 and J is TRBJ2-3; tentatively, D is TRBD2 (6 bases). Between the trimmed V and J ends, which lost 10 bases and 5 bases, there was a span of 25 bases. CDR3 size: 16 residues. The germline V gene encodes CDR1 MNHNY and CDR2 SVGAGI (reference sequence).

In this sample, this clone turned up once. This chain links TRBV27 with TRBJ1-3; no clear D. The CDR3 consists of 14 residues. Trimming shortened V by 2 bases and J by 1 base, and 6 bases separated the two germline ends. Germline V lookup: CDR1 MNHEY, CDR2 SMNVEV (reference sequence). This CDR3 reads CASSLDGSGNTIYF. In DNA form, the CDR3 reads TGTGCCAGCAGTTTAGATGGGTCTGGAAACACCATATATTTT.

This chain links TRBV30 with TRBJ1-4; 8 bases fit TRBD1. From germline, CDR1 is GTSNPN and CDR2 SVGIG (reference sequence). V lost 3 bases to trimming and J lost 6 bases; unmatched junction nucleotides: 3. The CDR3 sequence is 13 residues long. The CDR3 is CAWSGQGHEKLFF. CDR3 nucleotide sequence: TGTGCCTGGAGCGGACAGGGTCATGAAAAACTGTTTTTT.

V gene TRBV2 combines with J gene TRBJ2-7; no firm D call. Looked up from germline, CDR1 is SNHLY and CDR2 is FYNNEI. V shed 4 bases and J shed 2 bases, with 9 bases lying between them. CDR3 length: 13 residues. CDR3 sequence reads: CASSGSGTYEQYF. The CDR3 bases are TGTGCCAGCAGTGGAAGTGGGACCTACGAGCAGTACTTC.

This chain connects TRBV15 to TRBJ2-7; possible D gene TRBD2, 5 bases. V was cut by 3 bases and J by 2 bases, with 17 bases left in between. Germline V gene sequence: CDR1 LNHNV, CDR2 YYDKDF (reference sequence). The CDR3 runs to 16 residues. The CDR3 nucleotides are TGTGCCACCAGCAGCCCGGGCCCCACGGGGACCTACGAGCAGTACTTC. It encodes CATSSPGPTGTYEQYF.

This chain uses TRBV7-9 with TRBJ2-1; TRBD2 agrees at 10 bases. CDR1 and CDR2 (germline): SEHNR, FQNEAQ (reference sequence). J lost 2 bases, V lost 5 bases, and 6 bases had no gene match. The CDR3 runs 16 residues. The CDR3, as DNA: TGTGCCAGCAGCCTTAGCGGGAGGCCCACCTACAATGAGCAGTTCTTC. The encoded protein is CASSLSGRPTYNEQFF.

The V and J genes are TRBV7-2 and TRBJ1-1; no definite D call. Germline CDR1 SGHTA, CDR2 FQGNSA. V was clipped by 2 bases and J by 1 base, with 8 bases between them. CDR3 size: 14 residues. Written as DNA, the CDR3 is TGTGCCAGCAGCTTACGGAATTGGAACACTGAAGCTTTCTTT. Amino acid sequence: CASSLRNWNTEAFF.

This sequence joins TRBV5-1 and TRBJ2-1, with 16 bases identical to TRBD2. The V gene end was trimmed by 3 bases and the J gene end by 1 base; junction bases not matched to a gene: 10. The CDR3 covers 20 residues. Germline CDR1 reads SGHRS; CDR2 reads YFSETQ. CDR3: CASSSIGTSGRAVSYNEQFF. CDR3 in DNA: TGCGCCAGCAGCTCTATAGGGACTAGCGGGAGGGCCGTATCCTACAATGAGCAGTTCTTC.

This rearrangement joins TRBV30 to TRBJ2-5, with TRBD1 as a possible D gene (5 bases). The CDR3 extends over 14 amino acids. The V end was cut by 4 bases, the J end by 8 bases, with 20 bases between. Per germline, CDR1 GTSNPN and CDR2 SVGIG (reference sequence). The CDR3 region has the DNA TGTGCCTGGAACCAGGGCAGGGTCCTCGGAACCCAGTACTTC. Translation gives CAWNQGRVLGTQYF. Full variable domain (missing parts from reference TRBV30 and TRBJ2-5): SQTIHQWPATLVQPVGSPLSLECTVEGTSNPNLYWYRQAAGRGLQLLFYSVGIGQISSEVPQNLSASRPQDRQFILSSKKLLLSDSGFYLCAWNQGRVLGTQYFGPGTRLLVL.

The chain employs TRBV5-4 and TRBJ2-7; D is unresolved. Germline V CDR1 and CDR2: SGHNT, YYREEE (reference sequence). The ends were cut back, 4 bases at V and 3 bases at J, with 17 bases in the middle. The length of the CDR3 is 15 residues. The CDR3 DNA reads as TGTGCCAGCAGCAAAACCGGCCATAGTAGCTACGAGCAGTACTTC. Protein sequence: CASSKTGHSSYEQYF.

This clone showed up just once. Different DNA sequences within this sample yield the same CDR3. This rearrangement joins TRBV18 to TRBJ2-5; TRBD2 might be the D (6 bases). Trimming took 2 bases from V and 1 from J, leaving 8 bases between them. This CDR3 has 14 amino acids. The germline CDR1 and CDR2 sequences are KGHSH and LQKENI. The chain's CDR3 is CASSPAGSQETQYF. CDR3 coding DNA: TGTGCCAGCTCACCAGCGGGATCCCAAGAGACCCAGTACTTC.

The chain carries TRBV7-3 and TRBJ1-6; D not certain. Germline values: CDR1 SGHTA, CDR2 FQGTGA. V was pared by 2 bases and J by 6 bases, with 8 bases between. This CDR3 is built from 14 residues. The CDR3 loop is CASSLLSANSPLHF. The CDR3 DNA follows: TGTGCCAGCAGCTTACTTAGTGCTAATTCACCCCTCCACTTT.

The chain is built from TRBV2 and TRBJ1-2; a possible D gene is TRBD1 (5 bases). Trimming shortened V by 4 bases and J by 0 bases, and 15 bases separated the two germline ends. Germline V gene lookup returns CDR1 SNHLY and CDR2 FYNNEI. The CDR3 runs 16 residues. The CDR3 nucleotides read TGTGCCAGCAGTGTTCAGGGCCTTACTTCTAACTATGGCTACACCTTC. As protein: CASSVQGLTSNYGYTF.

V usage is TRBV7-9 and J usage is TRBJ1-4; a weak D match, TRBD1 (6 bases). The germline gives CDR1 SEHNR, CDR2 FQNEAQ (reference sequence). This CDR3 has 16 residues. V was shortened by 5 bases and J by 4 bases, with 17 bases between the two germline ends. This CDR3 reads CASSPSGGPFNEKLFF. CDR3 bases: TGTGCCAGCAGCCCTTCGGGGGGGCCCTTTAATGAAAAACTGTTTTTT.

V gene TRBV7-8 combines with J gene TRBJ1-6; D not certain. From germline, CDR1 is SGHVS and CDR2 FQNEAQ. The ends were cut back, 6 bases at V and 8 bases at J, with 11 bases in the middle. This CDR3 comprises 13 residues. DNA of the CDR3: TGTGCCAGCAGTTTCTCCGGGGATTCACCCCTCCACTTT. As protein: CASSFSGDSPLHF.

CDR3 sequence reads: CASSSGTDNQPQHF. The CDR3 coding sequence is TGTGCCAGCAGCTCCGGGACAGATAATCAGCCCCAGCATTTT. V and J are TRBV2 and TRBJ1-5, with 7 nucleotides matching TRBD1. V was pared by 6 bases and J by 4 bases, with 6 bases of the junction left unmatched. Per germline, CDR1 SNHLY and CDR2 FYNNEI. The CDR3 contains 14 residues.

This chain joins TRBV4-1 and TRBJ2-2; D perhaps matches TRBD2 (5 bases). The CDR3 covers 16 residues. Trimming took 2 bases from V and 5 from J, leaving 15 bases between them. Germline loops: CDR1 MGHRA, CDR2 YSYEKL. The CDR3 DNA reads TGCGCCAGCAGCCAATTTAGTCGGGAAACGACCGGGGAGCTGTTTTTT. It codes for CASSQFSRETTGELFF.

The V call is TRBV2, the J call TRBJ1-6; no clear D gene. The V end lost 2 bases, the J end lost 6 bases, and 5 bases lay between the germline ends. Per the germline V gene, CDR1 is SNHLY and CDR2 is FYNNEI. CDR3 length: 13 residues. For the CDR3, the DNA is TGTGCCAGCAGTGAAACCCTTAATTCACCCCTCCACTTT. It is translated as CASSETLNSPLHF.

This chain links TRBV2 with TRBJ1-1; D is possibly TRBD1 (6 bases). CDR3 length equals 12 residues. Germline CDR1 reads SNHLY; CDR2 reads FYNNEI. The V end was cut by 4 bases, the J end by 8 bases, with 11 bases between. The CDR3 DNA is TGTGCCAGCAGTGTCAGGGGATACGAAGCTTTCTTT. This translates into CASSVRGYEAFF.

The chain couples TRBV28 to TRBJ1-2; D unclear. The CDR3 sequence is 12 residues long. Between the trimmed V and J ends, which lost 6 bases and 4 bases, there was a span of 9 bases. From germline, CDR1 is MDHEN and CDR2 SYDVKM. The CDR3 loop reads CASSITRYGYTF. DNA for the CDR3: TGTGCCAGCAGCATTACCCGCTATGGCTACACCTTC.

This clone was counted only a few times. The chain recombines TRBV6-5 with TRBJ1-5; D is unresolved. The CDR3 sequence is 11 residues long. V was shortened by 8 bases and J by 4 bases, with 6 bases between the two germline ends. CDR1 and CDR2 from the germline V gene are MNHEY and SVGAGI. The CDR3 coding sequence is TGTGCCAGCGGCCAGAATCAGCCCCAGCATTTT. This gives the protein CASGQNQPQHF.

The chain carries TRBV4-1 and TRBJ1-1, with a possible D match to TRBD1 (6 bases). Trimming left V 3 bases short and J 1 base short, with 21 bases between. From germline, CDR1 is MGHRA and CDR2 YSYEKL. The CDR3 extends over 18 amino acids. The CDR3 is CASSQLWTESNRNTEAFF. The CDR3 nucleotides read TGCGCCAGCAGCCAGTTGTGGACAGAGAGCAACAGGAACACTGAAGCTTTCTTT.

The chain is built from TRBV7-9 and TRBJ2-1, with 7 bases fitting TRBD1. This CDR3 is built from 15 residues. After removal of 5 bases from V and 4 bases from J, the junction contained 8 bases not matched to a gene. CDR1 is SEHNR and CDR2 is FQNEAQ in the germline V gene (reference sequence). The CDR3 sequence is CASSTGTEVYNEQFF. The CDR3 DNA is TGTGCCAGCAGCACCGGGACAGAAGTTTACAATGAGCAGTTCTTC. Complete variable domain (other parts from reference TRBV7-9 and TRBJ2-1): DTGVSQNPRHKITKRGQNVTFRCDPISEHNRLYWYRQTLGQGPEFLTYFQNEAQLEKSRLLSDRFSAERPKGSFSTLEIQRTEQGDSAMYLCASSTGTEVYNEQFFGPGTRLTVL.

The V call is TRBV4-1, the J call TRBJ2-3; 7 bases are a match to TRBD2. The length of the CDR3 is 17 residues. Germline CDR1 reads MGHRA; CDR2 reads YSYEKL. V lost 3 bases, J lost 0 bases, and 9 bases stayed unmatched. The CDR3 loop reads CASSHGRQRGSTDTQYF. As DNA, the CDR3 is TGCGCCAGCAGCCACGGGAGGCAGCGGGGAAGCACAGATACGCAGTATTTT.

The gene calls are TRBV9 and TRBJ1-1; 7 nucleotides agree with TRBD1. The CDR3 consists of 14 residues. The V segment lost 3 bases and the J segment 1 base; nucleotides outside the gene matches: 3. Germline V CDR1 and CDR2: SGDLS, YYNGEE. CDR3 residues: CASSGQGTNTEAFF. The CDR3 region has the DNA TGTGCCAGCAGCGGACAGGGAACGAACACTGAAGCTTTCTTT.

To note about this clone: Other DNA variants within this sample encode the same CDR3. The chain links TRBV4-3 to TRBJ1-2; D ambiguous. The CDR3 is made up of 13 amino acids. The germline V gene encodes CDR1 LGHNA and CDR2 YSLEER. V lost 0 bases and J lost 4, with 6 bases in between. The CDR3 nucleotides are TGCGCCAGCAGCCAAGACAGGAGCTATGGCTACACCTTC. Translation: CASSQDRSYGYTF.